A selection of T cell receptor beta chains follows, all from one sample in a study of glioma-infiltrating T cells after dendritic cell vaccination. Data came from immunoSEQ multiplex PCR; TCRdb stores just in-frame clones and leaves some out. In the table there are just under 85,000 clones, around 90% of which are singletons. The source was blood, collected before dendritic cell vaccination. The source of these receptors is a human donor with glioblastoma. Each CDR3 is given with its conserved first and last residue. D genes are given only for firm matches. Size is stated for part of the rows, as once, few or many counts, or as a class when the clone is expanded.

D: TRBD1; J: TRBJ1-1; V: TRBV5-1; size: NA; length: 14; DNA: TGCGCCAGCAGCCCGGACAGGAGGGCGACTGAAGCTTTCTTT; CDR3: CASSPDRRATEAFF
D: NA; J: TRBJ2-7; V: TRBV29-1; size: NA; length: 13; DNA: TGCAGCGTTTCGACCGGGACTGGCTACGAGCAGTACTTC; CDR3: CSVSTGTGYEQYF
D: NA; J: TRBJ2-7; V: TRBV5-1; size: NA; length: 15; DNA: TGCGCCAGCAGCTTGTACCAGGGTACCCCCTACGAGCAGTACTTC; CDR3: CASSLYQGTPYEQYF
D: TRBD2; J: TRBJ2-1; V: TRBV9; size: NA; length: 16; DNA: TGTGCCAGCAGCGTAGCTGTACTAGCGACTCAGAATGAGCAGTTCTTC; CDR3: CASSVAVLATQNEQFF
D: NA; J: TRBJ1-6; V: TRBV29-1; size: NA; length: 13; DNA: TGCAGCGCGCGACAGGCGGTAAATTCACCCCTCCACTTT; CDR3: CSARQAVNSPLHF
D: TRBD1; J: TRBJ1-1; V: TRBV6-5; size: few; length: 15; DNA: TGTGCCAGCGGGGGACAGGGGTGGGGAACGACTGAAGCTTTCTTT; CDR3: CASGGQGWGTTEAFF
D: TRBD1; J: TRBJ2-7; V: TRBV2; size: few; length: 13; DNA: TGTGCCATCGACAGGGGCTCTGTGCGTGAGCAGTACTTC; CDR3: CAIDRGSVREQYF
D: NA; J: TRBJ2-2; V: TRBV28; size: once; length: 14; DNA: TGTGCCAGCAGCACACAGGGGAACACCGGGGAGCTGTTTTTT; CDR3: CASSTQGNTGELFF
D: NA; J: TRBJ2-7; V: TRBV5-1; size: NA; length: 14; DNA: TGCGCCAGCAGGGGCCTGGTTAGCTCCTACGAGCAGTACTTC; CDR3: CASRGLVSSYEQYF
D: TRBD2; J: TRBJ2-5; V: TRBV2; size: NA; length: 17; DNA: TGTGCCAGCACCAGAGGGGCACTAGCGGGGGGGCAAGAGACCCAGTACTTC; CDR3: CASTRGALAGGQETQYF
D: NA; J: TRBJ1-2; V: TRBV12-2; size: NA; length: 17; DNA: TGTGCAAGTCGCTTCGCTCCCAGAGGGCTACGTTTCTATGGCTACACCTTC; CDR3: CASRFAPRGLRFYGYTF
D: NA; J: TRBJ1-2; V: TRBV14; size: NA; length: 14; DNA: TGTGCCAGCAGCCCCGGGGGTTTTACCTATGGCTACACCTTC; CDR3: CASSPGGFTYGYTF
D: TRBD1; J: TRBJ2-5; V: TRBV5-5; size: NA; length: 13; DNA: TGTGCCAGCAGTTATTCCAGGGGGGAGACCCAGTACTTC; CDR3: CASSYSRGETQYF
D: TRBD1; J: TRBJ1-2; V: TRBV6-5; size: NA; length: 14; DNA: TGTGCCAGCAGTGAAGACAGGGACGGGGATGGCTACACCTTC; CDR3: CASSEDRDGDGYTF
D: TRBD2; J: TRBJ2-7; V: TRBV27; size: once; length: 15; DNA: TGTGCCAGCAGTTTATTTCGGGGGGGGCTGTACGAGCAGTACTTC; CDR3: CASSLFRGGLYEQYF
D: TRBD1; J: TRBJ1-5; V: TRBV19; size: NA; length: 12; DNA: TGTGCCAGCGAGACAGGGCGGCAGCCCCAGCATTTT; CDR3: CASETGRQPQHF
D: NA; J: TRBJ2-1; V: TRBV7-3; size: once; length: 15; DNA: TGTGCCAGCAGCTTAGATGCGGGATTCTACAATGAGCAGTTCTTC; CDR3: CASSLDAGFYNEQFF
D: NA; J: TRBJ2-2; V: TRBV9; size: NA; length: 13; DNA: TGTGCCAGCAGAACAGAGAACACCGGGGAGCTGTTTTTT; CDR3: CASRTENTGELFF
D: NA; J: TRBJ1-2; V: TRBV27; size: NA; length: 14; DNA: TGTGCCAGCAGTTTAGCGTCGGGGAACTATGGCTACACCTTC; CDR3: CASSLASGNYGYTF
D: NA; J: TRBJ2-3; V: TRBV6-5; size: NA; length: 11; DNA: TGTGCCAGCACCAACACAGATACGCAGTATTTT; CDR3: CASTNTDTQYF
D: TRBD1; J: TRBJ1-2; V: TRBV6-1; size: NA; length: 15; DNA: TGTGCCAGCAGTGAGGGACAGGGGGACCACTATGGCTACACCTTC; CDR3: CASSEGQGDHYGYTF
D: NA; J: TRBJ2-7; V: TRBV30; size: NA; length: 14; DNA: TGTGCCTGGAGTGCGCCTAGTCAAATTGGCGAGCAGTACTTC; CDR3: CAWSAPSQIGEQYF
D: TRBD2; J: TRBJ2-2; V: TRBV5-1; size: NA; length: 17; DNA: TGCGCCAGCACCCCGGGACTAGCGGGAGGGCGGAGCGGGGAGCTGTTTTTT; CDR3: CASTPGLAGGRSGELFF
D: NA; J: TRBJ1-2; V: TRBV27; size: NA; length: 15; DNA: TGTGCCAGCAGTTTAATCCCCCCGGGGAACTATGGCTACACCTTC; CDR3: CASSLIPPGNYGYTF
D: NA; J: TRBJ2-2; V: TRBV6-1; size: NA; length: 15; DNA: TGTGCCAGCAGCATAACTCTAGACAGAACCGGGGAGCTGTTTTTT; CDR3: CASSITLDRTGELFF
D: TRBD1; J: TRBJ1-2; V: TRBV5-1; size: once; length: 15; DNA: TGCGCCAGCAGCTTGGCTGGGACAGGGGGCGAAGGCTACACCTTC; CDR3: CASSLAGTGGEGYTF
D: NA; J: TRBJ1-1; V: TRBV2; size: NA; length: 13; DNA: TGTGCCAGCAGTGAGGGGGGGGGCACTGAAGCTTTCTTT; CDR3: CASSEGGGTEAFF
D: TRBD2; J: TRBJ2-5; V: TRBV5-4; size: NA; length: 16; DNA: TGTGCCAGCAGCCGCGAAGGGACTAGGGTGGGGGAGACCCAGTACTTC; CDR3: CASSREGTRVGETQYF
D: NA; J: TRBJ2-6; V: TRBV7-3; size: few; length: 17; DNA: TGTGCCAGCAGCTTACGGGGGTTGGGCTCTGGGGCCAACGTCCTGACTTTC; CDR3: CASSLRGLGSGANVLTF
D: NA; J: TRBJ1-2; V: TRBV7-8; size: NA; length: 13; DNA: TGTGCCAGCAGCTTAAAGAGGAACTATGGCTACACCTTC; CDR3: CASSLKRNYGYTF
D: TRBD1; J: TRBJ2-7; V: TRBV27; size: once; length: 13; DNA: TGTGCCAGCAGTTTTGGGACAGCCTACGAGCAGTACTTC; CDR3: CASSFGTAYEQYF
D: NA; J: TRBJ2-2; V: TRBV6-1; size: NA; length: 13; DNA: TGTGCCAGCAGCCCAATCAGATCCGGGGAGCTGTTTTTT; CDR3: CASSPIRSGELFF
D: TRBD1; J: TRBJ1-1; V: TRBV23-1; size: once; length: 17; DNA: TGCGCCAGCAGTCAGATCCCGCTCGGACAGGGAAACACTGAAGCTTTCTTT; CDR3: CASSQIPLGQGNTEAFF
D: TRBD1; J: TRBJ2-5; V: TRBV18; size: NA; length: 15; DNA: TGTGCCAGCTCACCTGTCGACAGGGGGCGAGAGACCCAGTACTTC; CDR3: CASSPVDRGRETQYF
D: NA; J: TRBJ2-5; V: TRBV19; size: NA; length: 16; DNA: TGTGCCAGTAGTAGCCCTGTCTCAGGGGTCCAAGAGACCCAGTACTTC; CDR3: CASSSPVSGVQETQYF
D: NA; J: TRBJ2-3; V: TRBV4-1; size: NA; length: 15; DNA: TGCGCCAGCAGCCAGAGGGACTTAGGCACAGATACGCAGTATTTT; CDR3: CASSQRDLGTDTQYF
D: TRBD1; J: TRBJ1-2; V: TRBV5-5; size: NA; length: 15; DNA: TGTGCCAGCAGCTTACGGACAGGGGGTAACTATGGCTACACCTTC; CDR3: CASSLRTGGNYGYTF
D: NA; J: TRBJ2-7; V: TRBV18; size: NA; length: 14; DNA: TGTGCCAGCTCACCGTCCCGGACTGCCTACGAGCAGTACTTC; CDR3: CASSPSRTAYEQYF
D: NA; J: TRBJ1-4; V: TRBV12-1; size: NA; length: 15; DNA: TGTGCCAGCACAATCCCGGGACAGCTTAATGAAAAACTGTTTTTT; CDR3: CASTIPGQLNEKLFF
D: NA; J: TRBJ2-3; V: TRBV27; size: NA; length: 12; DNA: TGTGCCTCCCGGGACTTCACAGATACGCAGTATTTT; CDR3: CASRDFTDTQYF
D: TRBD2; J: TRBJ2-7; V: TRBV5-1; size: NA; length: 15; DNA: TGCGCCAGCAGCTTGGATGGGAGGGATTCGGGCGAGCAGTACTTC; CDR3: CASSLDGRDSGEQYF
D: NA; J: TRBJ1-4; V: TRBV30; size: NA; length: 17; DNA: TGTGCCTCCCAGAGCGGGGGACGGGGTGGGACTAATGAAAAACTGTTTTTT; CDR3: CASQSGGRGGTNEKLFF
D: NA; J: TRBJ2-7; V: TRBV11-3; size: NA; length: 16; DNA: TGTGCCAGCAGCTTACGGTCGGGAAGTCAGGACGCCGAGCAGTACTTC; CDR3: CASSLRSGSQDAEQYF
D: NA; J: TRBJ1-1; V: TRBV2; size: once; length: 13; DNA: TGTGCCAGCATTCTAGACAGGAACACTGAAGCTTTCTTT; CDR3: CASILDRNTEAFF
D: NA; J: TRBJ1-1; V: TRBV5-1; size: NA; length: 14; DNA: TGCGCCAGCAGCACGGGTCAAACCCACACTGAAGCTTTCTTT; CDR3: CASSTGQTHTEAFF
D: NA; J: TRBJ1-5; V: TRBV28; size: NA; length: 14; DNA: TGTGCCAGCAGGGAGGGTCACGACAATCAGCCCCAGCATTTT; CDR3: CASREGHDNQPQHF
D: NA; J: TRBJ1-3; V: TRBV9; size: NA; length: 16; DNA: TGTGCCAGCAGCGTAACCCAGGAGGCTGCTGGAAACACCATATATTTT; CDR3: CASSVTQEAAGNTIYF
D: NA; J: TRBJ2-6; V: TRBV6-1; size: NA; length: 15; DNA: TGTGGCGGCGGGACAGCAAGCTCTGGGGCCAACGTCCTGACTTTC; CDR3: CGGGTASSGANVLTF
D: NA; J: TRBJ2-5; V: TRBV7-9; size: once; length: 14; DNA: TGTGCCAGCAGCAGCCAGGGTATCCAAGAGACCCAGTACTTC; CDR3: CASSSQGIQETQYF
D: TRBD2; J: TRBJ2-7; V: TRBV5-6; size: NA; length: 14; DNA: TGTGCCAGCAGTGACGGGAGGGCCTCCTACGAGCAGTACTTC; CDR3: CASSDGRASYEQYF
D: NA; J: TRBJ2-3; V: TRBV6-7; size: NA; length: 18; DNA: TGTGCCAGCAGTTACTCGGCGGGGTGGTTGGGAAGCACAGATACGCAGTATTTT; CDR3: CASSYSAGWLGSTDTQYF
D: NA; J: TRBJ1-1; V: TRBV28; size: NA; length: 13; DNA: TGTGCCAGCAGAACAGGGTATTGGACTGAAGCTTTCTTT; CDR3: CASRTGYWTEAFF
D: NA; J: TRBJ2-5; V: TRBV6-5; size: few; length: 14; DNA: TGTGCCAGCAGCCCCCAGTGGAGCCAAGAGACCCAGTACTTC; CDR3: CASSPQWSQETQYF